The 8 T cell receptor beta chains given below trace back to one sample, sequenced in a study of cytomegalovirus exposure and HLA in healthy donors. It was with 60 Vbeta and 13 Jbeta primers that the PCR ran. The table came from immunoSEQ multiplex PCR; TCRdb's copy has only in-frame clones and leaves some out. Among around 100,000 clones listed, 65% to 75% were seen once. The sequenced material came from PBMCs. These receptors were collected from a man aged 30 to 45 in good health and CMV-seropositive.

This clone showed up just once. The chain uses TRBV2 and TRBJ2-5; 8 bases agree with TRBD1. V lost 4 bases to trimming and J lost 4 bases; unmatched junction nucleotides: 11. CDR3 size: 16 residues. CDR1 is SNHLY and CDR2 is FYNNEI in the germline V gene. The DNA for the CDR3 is TGTGCCAGCAGTGTTTCCGCGACAGGGGCTTCAGAGACCCAGTACTTC. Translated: CASSVSATGASETQYF. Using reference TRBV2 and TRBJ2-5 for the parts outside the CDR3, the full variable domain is EPEVTQTPSHQVTQMGQEVILRCVPISNHLYFYWYRQILGQKVEFLVSFYNNEISEKSEIFDDQFSVERPDGSNFTLKIRSTKLEDSAMYFCASSVSATGASETQYFGPGTRLLVL.

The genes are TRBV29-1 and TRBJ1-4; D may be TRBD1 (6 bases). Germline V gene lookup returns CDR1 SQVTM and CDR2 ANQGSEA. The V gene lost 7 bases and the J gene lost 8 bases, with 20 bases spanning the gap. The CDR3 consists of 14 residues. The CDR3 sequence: CSASQGSLGEKLFF. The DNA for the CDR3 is TGCAGCGCGTCACAGGGCTCGCTGGGGGAAAAACTGTTTTTT. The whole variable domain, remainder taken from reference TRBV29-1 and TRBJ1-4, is SAVISQKPSRDICQRGTSLTIQCQVDSQVTMMFWYRQQPGQSLTLIATANQGSEATYESGFVIDKFPISRPNLTFSTLTVSNMSPEDSSIYLCSASQGSLGEKLFFGSGTQLSVL.

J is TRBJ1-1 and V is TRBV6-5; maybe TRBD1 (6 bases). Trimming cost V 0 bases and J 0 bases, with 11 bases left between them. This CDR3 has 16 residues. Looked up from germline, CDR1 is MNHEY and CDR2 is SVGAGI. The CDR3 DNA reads TGTGCCAGCAGTTACTCGCCAGGGGCGGTGAACACTGAAGCTTTCTTT. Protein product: CASSYSPGAVNTEAFF.

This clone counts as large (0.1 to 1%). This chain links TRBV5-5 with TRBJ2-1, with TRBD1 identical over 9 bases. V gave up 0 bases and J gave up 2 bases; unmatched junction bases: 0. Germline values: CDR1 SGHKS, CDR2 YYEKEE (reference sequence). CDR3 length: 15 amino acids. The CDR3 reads CASSLGDRAYNEQFF. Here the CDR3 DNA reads TGTGCCAGCAGCTTGGGGGACAGGGCCTACAATGAGCAGTTCTTC. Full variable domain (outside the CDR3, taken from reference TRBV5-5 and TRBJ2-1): DAGVTQSPTHLIKTRGQQVTLRCSPISGHKSVSWYQQVLGQGPQFIFQYYEKEERGRGNFPDRFSARQFPNYSSELNVNALLLGDSALYLCASSLGDRAYNEQFFGPGTRLTVL.

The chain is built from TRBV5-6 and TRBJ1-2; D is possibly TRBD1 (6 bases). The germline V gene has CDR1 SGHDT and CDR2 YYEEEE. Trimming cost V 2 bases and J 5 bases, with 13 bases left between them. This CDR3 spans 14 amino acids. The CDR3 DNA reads TGTGCCAGCAGCTTAGACAGGTTCGGGTATGGCTACACCTTC. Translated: CASSLDRFGYGYTF. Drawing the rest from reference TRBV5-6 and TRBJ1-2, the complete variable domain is DAGVTQSPTHLIKTRGQQVTLRCSPKSGHDTVSWYQQALGQGPQFIFQYYEEEERQRGNFPDRFSGHQFPNYSSELNVNALLLGDSALYLCASSLDRFGYGYTFGSGTRLTVV.

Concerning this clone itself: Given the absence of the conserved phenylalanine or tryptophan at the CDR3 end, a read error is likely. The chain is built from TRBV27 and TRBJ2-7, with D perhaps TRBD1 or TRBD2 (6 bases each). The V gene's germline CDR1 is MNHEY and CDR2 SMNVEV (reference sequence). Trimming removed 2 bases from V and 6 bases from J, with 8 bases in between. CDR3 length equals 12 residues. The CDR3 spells CASSLGGGEQYL. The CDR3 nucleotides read TGTGCCAGCAGTTTAGGAGGGGGCGAGCAGTACCTC.

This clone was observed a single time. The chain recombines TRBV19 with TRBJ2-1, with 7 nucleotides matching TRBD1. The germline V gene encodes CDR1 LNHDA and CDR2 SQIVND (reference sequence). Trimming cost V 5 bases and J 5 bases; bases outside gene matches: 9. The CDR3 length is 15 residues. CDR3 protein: CASSLRTGLHNEQFF. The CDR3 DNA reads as TGTGCCAGTAGTTTACGGACAGGTTTACACAATGAGCAGTTCTTC. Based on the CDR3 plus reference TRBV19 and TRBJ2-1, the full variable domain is DGGITQSPKYLFRKEGQNVTLSCEQNLNHDAMYWYRQDPGQGLRLIYYSQIVNDFQKGDIAEGYSVSREKKESFPLTVTSAQKNPTAFYLCASSLRTGLHNEQFFGPGTRLTVL.

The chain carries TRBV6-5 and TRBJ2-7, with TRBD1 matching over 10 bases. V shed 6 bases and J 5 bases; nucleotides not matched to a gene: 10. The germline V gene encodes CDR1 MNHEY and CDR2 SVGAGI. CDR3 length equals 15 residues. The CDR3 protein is CASSRQGAQFDEQYF. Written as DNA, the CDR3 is TGTGCCAGCAGCCGACAGGGGGCGCAATTCGACGAGCAGTACTTC.